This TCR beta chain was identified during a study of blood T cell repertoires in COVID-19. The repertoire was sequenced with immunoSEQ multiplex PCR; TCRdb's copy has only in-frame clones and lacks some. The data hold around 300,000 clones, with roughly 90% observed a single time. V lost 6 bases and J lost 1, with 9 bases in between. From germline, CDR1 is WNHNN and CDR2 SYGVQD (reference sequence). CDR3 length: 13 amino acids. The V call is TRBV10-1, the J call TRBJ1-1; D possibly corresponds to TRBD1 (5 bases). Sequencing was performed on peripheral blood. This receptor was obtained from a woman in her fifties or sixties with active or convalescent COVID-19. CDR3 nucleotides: TGCGCCAGCAGGCTCACAGGGAACACTGAAGCTTTCTTT. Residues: CASRLTGNTEAFF.